The clone carrying this T cell receptor beta chain has just one count. This entry belongs to a study of blood T cell repertoires in COVID-19. Overall study context: The cDNA or gDNA used as material had been derived from T cells, B-cell-depleted T cells, or PBMCs.

Per the study methods: By means of reference gene primer amplification, nucleated cell counts were estimated. Using immunoSEQ multiplex PCR, the repertoire was profiled, and TCRdb retains in-frame clones only, with some absent. V, J and clone size derive from that table, while D and trimming were established from the DNA sequence. The sample has about 150,000 clones, under 90% seen once. CDR3 length equals 16 residues. Looked up from germline, CDR1 is ENHRY and CDR2 is SYGVKD. Trimming removed 8 bases at V and 0 bases at J, with 17 bases between. The receptor was isolated from a woman between 55 and 75 years old with active or convalescent COVID-19. This chain joins TRBV10-3 and TRBJ1-5; possible D gene TRBD1, 5 bases. Sequenced: peripheral blood. CDR3 in DNA: TGTGCCATCGGCGAATTCCCACAGGATAGCAATCAGCCCCAGCATTTT. It translates to CAIGEFPQDSNQPQHF.